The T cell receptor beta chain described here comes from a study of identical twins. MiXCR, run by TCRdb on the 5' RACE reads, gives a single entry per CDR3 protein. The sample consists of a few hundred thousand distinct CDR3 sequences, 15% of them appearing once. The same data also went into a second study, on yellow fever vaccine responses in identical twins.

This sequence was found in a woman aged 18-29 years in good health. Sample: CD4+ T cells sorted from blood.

CDR3 loop: CASGPGGRTYGYTF. The DNA of the CDR3 is TGTGCCAGCGGTCCCGGGGGGCGCACCTATGGCTACACCTTC. The chain carries TRBV6-1 and TRBJ1-2; TRBD1 might be the D (6 bases). Germline V lookup: CDR1 MNHNS, CDR2 SASEGT. The V gene lost 8 bases and the J gene lost 4 bases, with 17 bases spanning the gap. The CDR3 length is 14 residues.